Each of the 10 T cell receptor beta chains below was sequenced from the same sample in a study of long-term antiretroviral therapy in people with HIV. At the survey level, the v3.0 immunoSEQ assay was run. The repertoire was sequenced with immunoSEQ multiplex PCR; TCRdb's copy has only in-frame clones and lacks some. This sample has 40,000 to 45,000 clones; about 95% occur once, and the top ten carry 2.5% to 3%. The material sequenced was unsorted PBMCs, taken 3.7 years after starting antiretroviral therapy. The source of these receptors is a woman in her fifties or sixties with HIV.

The V gene is TRBV19, the J gene TRBJ2-6; unclear D gene. V was shortened by 0 bases and J by 2 bases, with 8 bases between the two germline ends. There are 16 residues in the CDR3. Germline V gives CDR1 LNHDA, CDR2 SQIVND (reference sequence). In nucleotides, the CDR3 is TGTGCCAGTAGTATAGATTCAGGTGCTGGGGCCAACGTCCTGACTTTC. Translation: CASSIDSGAGANVLTF.

The chain combines TRBV9 with TRBJ1-4, with TRBD1 as a possible D gene (5 bases). V was trimmed by 4 bases and J by 6 bases, leaving 13 bases between them. The CDR3 length is 14 residues. The V gene's germline CDR1 is SGDLS and CDR2 YYNGEE. As DNA, the CDR3 is TGTGCCAGCAGCCCTTTGAGGGGCGATGAAAAACTGTTTTTT. This sequence encodes CASSPLRGDEKLFF. Using reference TRBV9 and TRBJ1-4 for the parts outside the CDR3, the full variable domain is DSGVTQTPKHLITATGQRVTLRCSPRSGDLSVYWYQQSLDQGLQFLIQYYNGEERAKGNILERFSAQQFPDLHSELNLSSLELGDSALYFCASSPLRGDEKLFFGSGTQLSVL.

J is TRBJ1-4 and V is TRBV19; D unresolved. Per germline, CDR1 LNHDA and CDR2 SQIVND (reference sequence). Trimming pared 8 bases from V and 8 bases from J, leaving 15 bases between. This CDR3 is built from 13 residues. CDR3 sequence: CASSAGLKEKLFF. The CDR3 nucleotides read TGTGCCAGTTCGGCCGGCCTTAAGGAAAAACTGTTTTTT.

The chain carries TRBV5-4 and TRBJ2-3; 14 bases line up with TRBD2. Germline values: CDR1 SGHNT, CDR2 YYREEE (reference sequence). With V trimmed by 5 bases and J by 7 bases, 3 bases remained unmatched. This CDR3 is built from 14 residues. CDR3 nucleotide sequence: TGTGCCAGCAGGACTAGCGGGGGGGCCTATACGCAGTATTTT. The encoded protein is CASRTSGGAYTQYF.

The table lists this clone with a count of one. The chain couples TRBV6-6 to TRBJ2-2, with D possibly matching TRBD1 (6 bases). CDR1 is MNHNY, CDR2 SVGAGI, per germline (reference sequence). The ends were cut back, 7 bases at V and 3 bases at J, with 9 bases in the middle. The CDR3 totals 13 residues. CDR3 DNA sequence: TGTGCCAGCAACCACAGGGACACCGGGGAGCTGTTTTTT. This gives the protein CASNHRDTGELFF.

CDR3 protein: CASSLGGAGVDTQYF. CDR3 bases: TGTGCCAGCAGCTTAGGGGGAGCGGGGGTAGATACGCAGTATTTT. This sequence joins TRBV7-2 and TRBJ2-3; 8 bases are a match to TRBD2. Germline trimming cut 1 base from V and 5 bases from J; bases unmatched to any gene: 5. The germline gives CDR1 SGHTA, CDR2 FQGNSA. This CDR3 comprises 15 residues.

The chain carries TRBV2 and TRBJ1-1; D not resolved. The V end lost 3 bases, the J end lost 10 bases, and 18 bases lay between the germline ends. Germline V gene lookup returns CDR1 SNHLY and CDR2 FYNNEI. The CDR3 has 14 amino acids. CDR3 protein: CASSDDPVGVGAFF. CDR3 DNA sequence: TGTGCCAGCAGTGACGACCCAGTTGGGGTAGGAGCTTTCTTT.

The chain is built from TRBV5-1 and TRBJ2-2; D unresolved. CDR1 SGHRS and CDR2 YFSETQ come from the germline V gene. Trimming stripped 9 bases from V and 1 base from J, with 10 bases between. This CDR3 contains 13 residues. CDR3 bases: TGCGCCACTAAACTACAGAACACCGGGGAGCTGTTTTTT. This sequence encodes CATKLQNTGELFF.

CDR3 amino acids: CASSVRGTDTQYF. CDR3 DNA: TGTGCCAGCAGTGTCCGGGGAACAGATACGCAGTATTTT. V and J are TRBV2 and TRBJ2-3; D is possibly TRBD2 (5 bases). V was shortened by 4 bases and J by 3 bases, with 8 bases between the two germline ends. Germline assignment: CDR1 SNHLY and CDR2 FYNNEI. The length of the CDR3 is 13 residues.

The rearrangement joins TRBV15 to TRBJ2-5; no clear D gene. Trimming took off 0 bases at V and 1 base at J, with 9 bases between the two ends. Germline CDR1 is LNHNV and CDR2 is YYDKDF (reference sequence). The CDR3 runs 15 residues. The DNA for the CDR3 is TGTGCCACCAGCAGAGACCCGGTGCGCCAAGAGACCCAGTACTTC. Amino acid sequence: CATSRDPVRQETQYF.